The present T cell receptor (beta chain) was sequenced within a study of cytomegalovirus exposure and HLA in healthy donors. It was with 60 Vbeta and 13 Jbeta primers that the PCR ran. Only in-frame clones appear in the TCRdb table, and some are missing; sequencing was by immunoSEQ multiplex PCR. The sample includes 160,000 or so clones, approximately 82% of them seen just once. CDR1 is SGHVS, CDR2 FQNEAQ, per germline. Germline trimming cut 2 bases from V and 5 bases from J; bases unmatched to any gene: 6. The CDR3 runs to 15 residues. This clonotype was obtained from a male donor in good health and CMV-seronegative. Sequences were obtained from PBMCs. The rearrangement uses TRBV7-8 and TRBJ2-7; 10 bases match TRBD1. The CDR3 loop is CASSLLGQGIDEQYF. The DNA for the CDR3 is TGTGCCAGCAGCTTATTGGGACAGGGGATTGACGAGCAGTACTTC. Combining the CDR3 with reference TRBV7-8 and TRBJ2-7 gives the whole variable domain GAGVSQSPRYKVAKRGQDVALRCDPISGHVSLFWYQQALGQGPEFLTYFQNEAQLDKSGLPSDRFFAERPEGSVSTLKIQRTQQEDSAVYLCASSLLGQGIDEQYFGPGTRLTVT.